These 14 T cell receptor beta chains were all obtained from the same sample, sequenced in a study of shared clonotypes between healthy human individuals. Profiled with immunoSEQ multiplex PCR; TCRdb holds only in-frame clones, not every one. Found here are around 2.5 million clones, 90% to 95% of them singletons; the top ten hold roughly 0.39%. What was sequenced was naive CD4+ T cells from PBMCs. Subset meaning: CD45RA+ positively selected. These receptors were obtained from a man aged 18 to 30 in good health. Some clones in this sample may be carry-over from other donors' samples.

The V gene is TRBV27, the J gene TRBJ2-3; D possibly uses TRBD1 or TRBD2 (5 bases each). CDR3 length: 13 residues. In germline, CDR1 is MNHEY, CDR2 SMNVEV (reference sequence). The V gene lost 5 bases and the J gene lost 7 bases, with 13 bases spanning the gap. The CDR3 loop is CASSPTGTYTQYF. The CDR3 DNA follows: TGTGCCAGCAGTCCAACCGGGACGTATACGCAGTATTTT.

The rearrangement uses TRBV28 and TRBJ2-3, with D uncertain. The CDR3 runs to 13 residues. Trimming left V 10 bases short and J 2 bases short, with 13 bases between. Germline-derived CDR1 and CDR2 are MDHEN and SYDVKM. As DNA, the CDR3 is TGTGCCACTACAAGGACCGTCACAGATACGCAGTATTTT. It translates to CATTRTVTDTQYF.

The chain uses TRBV6-1 and TRBJ2-5; TRBD1 matches at 8 bases. CDR1 and CDR2 from the germline V gene are MNHNS and SASEGT. J lost 2 bases, V lost 1 base, and 9 bases had no gene match. The length of the CDR3 is 17 residues. CDR3 in amino acids: CASSEGSFGQGQETQYF. DNA of the CDR3: TGTGCCAGCAGTGAAGGTTCTTTTGGACAGGGACAAGAGACCCAGTACTTC.

The J gene is TRBJ2-1, the V gene TRBV28, with a tentative D call TRBD2 (6 bases). Germline assignment: CDR1 MDHEN and CDR2 SYDVKM. The CDR3 extends over 15 amino acids. The V end was cut by 6 bases, the J end by 4 bases, with 16 bases between. The CDR3 DNA reads TGTGCCAGCAGACCGCCGGGACTCTTTTACAATGAGCAGTTCTTC. Its protein is CASRPPGLFYNEQFF.

The gene calls are TRBV10-3 and TRBJ2-3, with D possibly matching TRBD1 (5 bases). Trimming cost V 6 bases and J 0 bases, with 16 bases left between them. The CDR3 runs to 16 residues. Germline V gene data show CDR1 as ENHRY and CDR2 as SYGVKD. The CDR3 loop reads CAISLRQFISTDTQYF. CDR3 coding DNA: TGTGCCATCAGCCTCCGACAGTTTATTAGCACAGATACGCAGTATTTT.

The rearrangement links TRBV7-3 to TRBJ2-5; 9 positions agree with TRBD2. CDR1 is SGHTA, CDR2 FQGTGA, per germline. The CDR3 is made up of 17 amino acids. V lost 5 bases and J lost 5; bases outside the gene matches: 15. CDR3: CASSPGTVSGSKETQYF. The CDR3 bases are TGTGCCAGCAGCCCAGGGACAGTTAGCGGGAGCAAGGAGACCCAGTACTTC. Filled out from reference TRBV7-3 and TRBJ2-5, the complete variable domain reads GAGVSQTPSNKVTEKGKYVELRCDPISGHTALYWYRQSLGQGPEFLIYFQGTGAADDSGLPNDRFFAVRPEGSVSTLKIQRTERGDSAVYLCASSPGTVSGSKETQYFGPGTRLLVL.

The genes are TRBV14 and TRBJ2-7; possible D gene TRBD2, 6 bases. CDR1 and CDR2 from the germline V gene are SGHDN and FVKESK. This CDR3 is built from 19 residues. V was trimmed by 11 bases and J by 5 bases, leaving 37 bases between them. DNA of the CDR3: TGTGCCTGGACGTATGGGACGAGCAGTACTTGGGACTGGGGGGACGAGCAGTACTTC. Its protein is CAWTYGTSSTWDWGDEQYF.

The chain is built from TRBV6-6 and TRBJ2-7, with no clear D. Germline assignment: CDR1 MNHNY and CDR2 SVGAGI (reference sequence). The CDR3 contains 13 residues. The V end lost 6 bases, the J end lost 2 bases, and 11 bases lay between the germline ends. The CDR3 protein is CASRAHMAYEQYF. The DNA for the CDR3 is TGTGCCAGCAGGGCTCATATGGCCTACGAGCAGTACTTC.

The CDR3: CASSPPGQGKVEQYF. The CDR3 DNA reads TGCGCCAGCAGCCCACCGGGACAGGGGAAGGTCGAGCAGTACTTC. The chain is built from TRBV5-1 and TRBJ2-7; the match to TRBD1 covers 10 bases. Losses at the gene ends were 4 bases for V and 6 bases for J; bases not matched to a gene: 10. The germline CDR1 and CDR2 sequences are SGHRS and YFSETQ. The CDR3 has 15 residues.

This clone showed up just a few times. The V and J genes are TRBV19 and TRBJ1-1; D not certain. Germline V gives CDR1 LNHDA, CDR2 SQIVND (reference sequence). The length of the CDR3 is 11 residues. V was shortened by 5 bases and J by 11 bases, with 12 bases between the two germline ends. CDR3 residues: CASSSRYLAFF. The CDR3 coding sequence is TGTGCCAGTAGTTCCAGATACTTGGCTTTCTTT.

Remarks on this clone: The sample has other DNA sequences that encode this CDR3 too. The J gene is TRBJ2-7, the V gene TRBV19; D may be TRBD2 (6 bases). This CDR3 is built from 14 residues. Germline CDR1 reads LNHDA; CDR2 reads SQIVND (reference sequence). V was pared by 1 base and J by 4 bases, with 11 bases between. DNA for the CDR3: TGTGCCAGTAGTATAGGAAGTGGGACTTACGAGCAGTACTTC. It specifies CASSIGSGTYEQYF.

V gene TRBV28 combines with J gene TRBJ1-2; perhaps TRBD1 as D (6 bases). This CDR3 contains 15 residues. The germline V and J ends were trimmed by 4 bases and 3 bases, with 15 bases remaining between them. CDR1 and CDR2 from the germline V gene are MDHEN and SYDVKM. The CDR3 here is CASSSSGRTDYGYTF. Here the CDR3 DNA reads TGTGCCAGCAGTTCCTCCGGCAGGACAGACTATGGCTACACCTTC.

The chain has TRBV18 and TRBJ1-5; the D is unclear. Looked up from germline, CDR1 is KGHSH and CDR2 is LQKENI. The V end was cut by 4 bases, the J end by 3 bases, with 13 bases between. The CDR3 is made up of 15 amino acids. The DNA of the CDR3 is TGTGCCAGCTCACTCTGGACGGGTCACAATCAGCCCCAGCATTTT. As protein: CASSLWTGHNQPQHF.

The chain combines TRBV5-1 with TRBJ2-3; 13 bases map to TRBD2. Germline V lookup: CDR1 SGHRS, CDR2 YFSETQ. V lost 3 bases, J lost 5 bases, and 9 bases stayed unmatched. The CDR3 sequence is 17 residues long. The CDR3 sequence: CASSWGLAGTLGDTQYF. For the CDR3, the DNA is TGCGCCAGCAGCTGGGGACTAGCGGGGACCCTCGGAGATACGCAGTATTTT.